This TCR beta chain emerged from a study of identical twins. TCRdb processed the 5' RACE reads anew with MiXCR; each CDR3 protein has one entry. This table holds approximately 500,000 distinct CDR3 sequences, 20% to 25% found once. This clonotype was observed at least ten times. The sample also formed part of further work on T cells expressing NK-cell markers.

The source of this sequence is a woman aged 18-29 years in good health. Sequencing was carried out using CD4+ T cells sorted from blood.

CDR3 DNA: TGCGCCAGCAGCTTGGCGACAGGGGGCGATTACGAGCAGTACTTC. Protein product: CASSLATGGDYEQYF. The chain employs TRBV5-1 and TRBJ2-7, with 10 bases matching TRBD1. The trim removed 0 bases at V and 4 bases at J, leaving 4 bases unmatched. Germline V gene data show CDR1 as SGHRS and CDR2 as YFSETQ. The CDR3 is 15 amino acids.